The TCR beta chain under discussion was sequenced for a study of T-cell memory formation after mild COVID-19. The study, taken as a whole, reports: Most CD4+ clones that shrank were in CM and EM, while CD8+ ones turned up in EMRA. Balance between CD4 and CD8 was seen in clones contracting day 15 to 85, and a CD4+ lean was seen in later expanders. SARS-CoV-2 specificity was not confirmed for second-wave clones peaking on day 37.

The table lists this clonotype with many counts. No antigen is known for it. This CDR3 is built from 12 residues. V lost 4 bases and J lost 8, with 11 bases in between. The germline CDR1 and CDR2 sequences are SEHNR and FQNEAQ (reference sequence). UMIs and sample barcodes were carried by the TCR alpha and TCR beta cDNA libraries that 5'RACE produced using constant-segment primers. TCRdb independently ran MiXCR on the 5' RACE reads; one entry per CDR3 protein. The sample includes roughly 400,000 distinct CDR3 sequences, about 16% of them seen just once. This sequence joins TRBV7-9 and TRBJ1-2; D might be TRBD1 (6 bases). This TCR was recovered from a man aged 18 to 35 who had mild COVID-19 (a few samples of this study predate the infection). Cell type and time point are not known. The sample consisted of PBMCs or a T cell subset sorted from them (not recorded which). CDR3 in DNA: TGTGCCAGCAGCTACGAGGGGGGAGGCTACACCTTC. It is translated as CASSYEGGGYTF.